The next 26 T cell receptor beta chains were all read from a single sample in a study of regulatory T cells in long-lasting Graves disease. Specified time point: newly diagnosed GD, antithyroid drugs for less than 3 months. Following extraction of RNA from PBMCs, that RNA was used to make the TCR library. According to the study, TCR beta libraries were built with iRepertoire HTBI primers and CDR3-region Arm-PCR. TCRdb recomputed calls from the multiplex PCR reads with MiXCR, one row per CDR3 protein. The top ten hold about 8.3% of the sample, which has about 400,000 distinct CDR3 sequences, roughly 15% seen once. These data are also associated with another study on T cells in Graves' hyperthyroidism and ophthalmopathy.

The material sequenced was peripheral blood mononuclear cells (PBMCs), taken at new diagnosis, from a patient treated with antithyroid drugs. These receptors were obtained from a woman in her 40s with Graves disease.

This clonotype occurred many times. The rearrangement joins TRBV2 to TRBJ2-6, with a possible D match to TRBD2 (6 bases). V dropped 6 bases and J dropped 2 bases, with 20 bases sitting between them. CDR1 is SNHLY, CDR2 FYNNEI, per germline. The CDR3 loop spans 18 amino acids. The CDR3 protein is CASRGSPQAGTGANVLTF. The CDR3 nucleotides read TGTGCCAGCAGGGGATCGCCCCAAGCGGGCACTGGGGCCAACGTCCTGACTTTC.

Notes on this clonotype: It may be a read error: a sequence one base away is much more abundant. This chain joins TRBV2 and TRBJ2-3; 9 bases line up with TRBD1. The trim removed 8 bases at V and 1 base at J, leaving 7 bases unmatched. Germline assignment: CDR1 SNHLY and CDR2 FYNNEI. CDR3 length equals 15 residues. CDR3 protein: CASGLQGARTDTQYF. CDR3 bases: TGTGCCAGCGGACTACAGGGGGCTCGCACAGATACGCAGTATTTT.

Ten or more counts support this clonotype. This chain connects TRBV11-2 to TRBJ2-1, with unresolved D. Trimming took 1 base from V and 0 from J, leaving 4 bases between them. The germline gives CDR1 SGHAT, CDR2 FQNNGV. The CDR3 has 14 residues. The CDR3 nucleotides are TGTGCCAGCAGCTTAGGGCTCTCCTACAATGAGCAGTTCTTC. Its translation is CASSLGLSYNEQFF. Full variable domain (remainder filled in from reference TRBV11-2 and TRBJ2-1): EAGVAQSPRYKIIEKRQSVAFWCNPISGHATLYWYQQILGQGPKLLIQFQNNGVVDDSQLPKDRFSAERLKGVDSTLKIQPAKLEDSAVYLCASSLGLSYNEQFFGPGTRLTVL.

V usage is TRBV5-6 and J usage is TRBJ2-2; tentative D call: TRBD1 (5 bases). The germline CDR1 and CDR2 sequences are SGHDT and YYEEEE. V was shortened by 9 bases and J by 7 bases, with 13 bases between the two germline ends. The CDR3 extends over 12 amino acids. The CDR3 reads CATRAADGELFF. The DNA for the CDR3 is TGTGCCACCAGGGCCGCAGACGGGGAGCTGTTTTTT.

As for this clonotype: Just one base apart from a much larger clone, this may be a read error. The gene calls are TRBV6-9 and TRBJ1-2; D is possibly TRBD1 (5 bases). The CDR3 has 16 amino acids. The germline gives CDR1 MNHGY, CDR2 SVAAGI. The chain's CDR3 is CVSSYGGTVHDYGYTF. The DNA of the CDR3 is TGTGTCAGCAGTTACGGGGGGACCGTCCATGACTATGGCTACACCTTC.

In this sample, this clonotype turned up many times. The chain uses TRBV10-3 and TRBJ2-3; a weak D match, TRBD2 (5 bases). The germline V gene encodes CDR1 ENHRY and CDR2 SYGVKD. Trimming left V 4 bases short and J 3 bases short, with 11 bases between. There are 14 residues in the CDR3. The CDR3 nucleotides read TGTGCCATCAGTGGGACGAGCGGTACAGATACGCAGTATTTT. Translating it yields CAISGTSGTDTQYF.

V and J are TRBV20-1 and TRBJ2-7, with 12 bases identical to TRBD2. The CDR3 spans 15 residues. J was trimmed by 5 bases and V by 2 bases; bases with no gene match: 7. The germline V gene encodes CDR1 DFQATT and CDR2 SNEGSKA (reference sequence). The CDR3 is CSARPSGRAVNEQYF. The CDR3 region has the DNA TGCAGTGCTAGACCTAGCGGGAGGGCTGTAAACGAGCAGTACTTC.

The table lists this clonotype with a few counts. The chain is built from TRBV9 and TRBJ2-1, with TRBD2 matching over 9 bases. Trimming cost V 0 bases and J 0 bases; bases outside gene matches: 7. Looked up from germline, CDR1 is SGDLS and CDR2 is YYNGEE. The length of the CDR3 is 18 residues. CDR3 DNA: TGTGCCAGCAGCGTAGGCGGGGGGGCGTTTAGCTCCTACAATGAGCAGTTCTTC. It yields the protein CASSVGGGAFSSYNEQFF.

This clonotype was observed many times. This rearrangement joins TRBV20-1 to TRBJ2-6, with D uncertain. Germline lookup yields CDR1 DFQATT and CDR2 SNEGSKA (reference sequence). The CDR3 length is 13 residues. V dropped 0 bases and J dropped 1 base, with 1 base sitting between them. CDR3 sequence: CSARESGANVLTF. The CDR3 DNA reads TGCAGTGCTAGAGAATCTGGGGCCAACGTCCTGACTTTC.

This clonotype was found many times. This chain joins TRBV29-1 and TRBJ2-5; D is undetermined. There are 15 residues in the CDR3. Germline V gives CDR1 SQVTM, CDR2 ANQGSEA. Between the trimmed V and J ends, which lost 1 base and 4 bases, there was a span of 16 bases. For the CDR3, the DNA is TGCAGCGTTGAAGCAGGCGGCTCTTGGGGAGAGACCCAGTACTTC. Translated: CSVEAGGSWGETQYF.

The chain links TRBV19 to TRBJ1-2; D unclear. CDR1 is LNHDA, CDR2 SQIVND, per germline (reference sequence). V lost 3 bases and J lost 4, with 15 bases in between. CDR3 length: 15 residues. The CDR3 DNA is TGTGCCAGTAGTATCTCGAAGGGTCTTGGCTATGGCTACACCTTC. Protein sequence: CASSISKGLGYGYTF.

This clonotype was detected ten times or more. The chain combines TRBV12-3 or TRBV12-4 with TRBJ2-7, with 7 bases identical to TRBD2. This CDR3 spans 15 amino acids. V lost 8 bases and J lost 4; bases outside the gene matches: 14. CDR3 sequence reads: CASSRLGEGRYEQYF. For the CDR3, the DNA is TGTGCCAGCTCTCGGTTGGGGGAGGGCCGATACGAGCAGTACTTC.

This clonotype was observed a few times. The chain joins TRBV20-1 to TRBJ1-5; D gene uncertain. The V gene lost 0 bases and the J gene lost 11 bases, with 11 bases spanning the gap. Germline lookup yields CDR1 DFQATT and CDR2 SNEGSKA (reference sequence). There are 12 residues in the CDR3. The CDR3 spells CSARDRGSSQHF. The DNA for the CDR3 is TGCAGTGCTAGAGATCGAGGTTCGTCCCAGCATTTT.

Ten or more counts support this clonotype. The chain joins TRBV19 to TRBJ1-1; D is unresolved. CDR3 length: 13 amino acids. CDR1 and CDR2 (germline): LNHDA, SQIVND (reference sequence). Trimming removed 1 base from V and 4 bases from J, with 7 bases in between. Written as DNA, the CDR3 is TGTGCCAGTAGTATAGTACGGGCCACTGAAGCTTTCTTT. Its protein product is CASSIVRATEAFF. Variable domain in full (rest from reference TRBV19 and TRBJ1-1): DGGITQSPKYLFRKEGQNVTLSCEQNLNHDAMYWYRQDPGQGLRLIYYSQIVNDFQKGDIAEGYSVSREKKESFPLTVTSAQKNPTAFYLCASSIVRATEAFFGQGTRLTVV.

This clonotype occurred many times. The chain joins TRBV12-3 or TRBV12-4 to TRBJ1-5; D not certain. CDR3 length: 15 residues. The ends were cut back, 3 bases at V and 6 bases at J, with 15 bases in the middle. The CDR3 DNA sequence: TGTGCCAGCAGTTTGCAGGCACGCCCCGGTCAGCCCCAGCATTTT. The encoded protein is CASSLQARPGQPQHF.

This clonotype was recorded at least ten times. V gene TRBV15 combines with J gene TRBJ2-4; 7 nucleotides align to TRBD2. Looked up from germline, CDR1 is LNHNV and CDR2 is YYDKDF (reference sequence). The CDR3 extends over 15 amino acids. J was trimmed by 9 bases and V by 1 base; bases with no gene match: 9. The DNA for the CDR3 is TGTGCCACCAGCAGAGCTTCGGCAGGGAGGGTCATTCAGTACTTC. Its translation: CATSRASAGRVIQYF.

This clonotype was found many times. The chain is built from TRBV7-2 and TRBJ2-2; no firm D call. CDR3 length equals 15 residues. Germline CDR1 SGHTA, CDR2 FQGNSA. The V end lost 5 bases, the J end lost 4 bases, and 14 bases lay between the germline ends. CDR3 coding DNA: TGTGCCAGCAGCCCATCGGGTTTCTCCACCGGGGAGCTGTTTTTT. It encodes CASSPSGFSTGELFF.

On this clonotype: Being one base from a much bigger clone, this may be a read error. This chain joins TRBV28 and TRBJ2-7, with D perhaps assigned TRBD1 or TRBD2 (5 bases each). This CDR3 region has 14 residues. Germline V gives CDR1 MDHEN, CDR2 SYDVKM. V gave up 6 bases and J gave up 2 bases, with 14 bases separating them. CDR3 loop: CASSARDGTYEQYF. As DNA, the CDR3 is TGTGCCAGCAGCGCCCGGGACGGGACCTACGAGCAGTACTTC.

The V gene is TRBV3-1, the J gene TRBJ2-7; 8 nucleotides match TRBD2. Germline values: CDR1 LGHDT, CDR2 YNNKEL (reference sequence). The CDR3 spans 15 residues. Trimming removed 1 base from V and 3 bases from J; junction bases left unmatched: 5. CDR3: CASSQGLAYGYEQYF. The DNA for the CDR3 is TGTGCCAGCAGCCAAGGACTAGCGTATGGCTACGAGCAGTACTTC.

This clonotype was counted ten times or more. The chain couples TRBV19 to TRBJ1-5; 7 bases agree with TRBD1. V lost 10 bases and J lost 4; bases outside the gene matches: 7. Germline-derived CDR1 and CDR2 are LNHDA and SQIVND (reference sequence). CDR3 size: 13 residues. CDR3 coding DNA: TGTGCCACCAGGGGGTTGTGGAATCAGCCCCAGCATTTT. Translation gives CATRGLWNQPQHF.

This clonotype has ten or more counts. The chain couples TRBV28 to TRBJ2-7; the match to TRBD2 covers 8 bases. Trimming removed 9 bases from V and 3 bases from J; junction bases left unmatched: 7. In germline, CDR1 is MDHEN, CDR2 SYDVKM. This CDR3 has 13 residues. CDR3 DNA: TGTGCCAGTCTCGGGGCGGGGGGCTACGAGCAGTACTTC. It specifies CASLGAGGYEQYF.

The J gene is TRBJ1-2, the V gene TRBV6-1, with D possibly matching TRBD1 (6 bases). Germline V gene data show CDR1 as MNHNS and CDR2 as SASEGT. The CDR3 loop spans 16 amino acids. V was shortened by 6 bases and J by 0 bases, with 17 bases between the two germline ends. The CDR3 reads CASRSGTLSTNYGYTF. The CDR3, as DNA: TGTGCCAGCAGGTCCGGGACACTATCAACTAACTATGGCTACACCTTC.

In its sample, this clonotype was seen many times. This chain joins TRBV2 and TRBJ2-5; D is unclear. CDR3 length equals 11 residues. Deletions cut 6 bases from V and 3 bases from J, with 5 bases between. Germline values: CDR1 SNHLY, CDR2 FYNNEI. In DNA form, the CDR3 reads TGTGCCAGCAGCCCCAAAGAGACCCAGTACTTC. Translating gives CASSPKETQYF.

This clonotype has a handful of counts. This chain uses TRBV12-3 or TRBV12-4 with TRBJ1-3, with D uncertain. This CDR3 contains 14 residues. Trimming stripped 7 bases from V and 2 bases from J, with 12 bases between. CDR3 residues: CASNLGPAGNTIYF. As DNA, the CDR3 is TGTGCCAGCAATCTTGGCCCGGCTGGAAACACCATATATTTT.

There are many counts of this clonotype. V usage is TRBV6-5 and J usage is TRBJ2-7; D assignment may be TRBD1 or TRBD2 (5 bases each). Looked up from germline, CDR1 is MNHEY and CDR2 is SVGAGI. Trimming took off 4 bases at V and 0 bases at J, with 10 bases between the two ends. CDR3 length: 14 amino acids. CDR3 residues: CASSWGDSSYEQYF. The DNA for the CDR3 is TGTGCCAGCAGTTGGGGAGACAGCTCCTACGAGCAGTACTTC.

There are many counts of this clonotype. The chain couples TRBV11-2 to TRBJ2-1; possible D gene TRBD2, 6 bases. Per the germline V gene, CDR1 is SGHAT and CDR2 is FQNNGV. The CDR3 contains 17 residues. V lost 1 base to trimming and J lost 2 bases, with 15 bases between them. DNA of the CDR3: TGTGCCAGCAGCTTAGGAAGGAGGGGACTCACCTACAATGAGCAGTTCTTC. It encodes CASSLGRRGLTYNEQFF.